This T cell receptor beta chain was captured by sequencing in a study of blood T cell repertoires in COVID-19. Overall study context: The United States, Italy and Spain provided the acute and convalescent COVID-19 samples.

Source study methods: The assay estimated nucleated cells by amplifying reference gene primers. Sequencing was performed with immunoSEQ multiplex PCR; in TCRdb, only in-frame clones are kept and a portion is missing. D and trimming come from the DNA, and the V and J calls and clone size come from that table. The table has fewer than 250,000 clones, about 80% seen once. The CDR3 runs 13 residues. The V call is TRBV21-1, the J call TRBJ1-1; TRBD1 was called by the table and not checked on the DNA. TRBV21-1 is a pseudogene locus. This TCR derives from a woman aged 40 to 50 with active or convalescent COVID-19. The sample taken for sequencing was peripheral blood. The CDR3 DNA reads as TGTGCCAGCAGCAAAGGGGGGCGGAAAGAAGCTTTCTTT. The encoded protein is CASSKGGRKEAFF.